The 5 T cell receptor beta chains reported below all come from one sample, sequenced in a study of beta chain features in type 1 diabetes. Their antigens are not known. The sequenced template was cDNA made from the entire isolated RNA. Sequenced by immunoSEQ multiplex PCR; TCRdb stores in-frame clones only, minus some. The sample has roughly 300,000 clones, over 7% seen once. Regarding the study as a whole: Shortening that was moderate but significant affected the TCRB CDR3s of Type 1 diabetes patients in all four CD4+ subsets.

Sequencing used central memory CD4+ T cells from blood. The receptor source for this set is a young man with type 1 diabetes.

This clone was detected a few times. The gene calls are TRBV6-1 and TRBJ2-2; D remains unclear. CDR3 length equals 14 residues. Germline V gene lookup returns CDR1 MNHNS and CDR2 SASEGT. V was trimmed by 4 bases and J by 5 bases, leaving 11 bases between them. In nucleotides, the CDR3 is TGTGCCAGCAGTGCCTACGCAGGTACCGGGGAGCTGTTTTTT. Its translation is CASSAYAGTGELFF.

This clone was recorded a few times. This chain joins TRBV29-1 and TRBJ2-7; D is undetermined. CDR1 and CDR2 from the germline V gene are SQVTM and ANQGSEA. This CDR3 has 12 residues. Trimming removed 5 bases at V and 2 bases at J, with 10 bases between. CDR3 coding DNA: TGCAGCGTTAATCTCTCCCCCTACGAGCAGTACTTC. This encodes CSVNLSPYEQYF.

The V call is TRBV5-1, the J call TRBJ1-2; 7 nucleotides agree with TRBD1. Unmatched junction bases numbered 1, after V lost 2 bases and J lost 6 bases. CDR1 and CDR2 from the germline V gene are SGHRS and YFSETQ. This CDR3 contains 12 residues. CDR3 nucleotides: TGCGCCAGCAGCTTCAGGGGGAATGGCTACACCTTC. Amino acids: CASSFRGNGYTF.

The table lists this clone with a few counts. CDR3 bases: TGTGCCAGCTCGGCCGGGACGGAGAGCAATCAGCCCCAGCATTTT. Translation: CASSAGTESNQPQHF. The chain carries TRBV18 and TRBJ1-5; the D gene is possibly TRBD1 (5 bases). Trimming removed 6 bases from V and 1 base from J, with 13 bases in between. The CDR3 has 15 amino acids. CDR1 is KGHSH, CDR2 LQKENI, per germline.

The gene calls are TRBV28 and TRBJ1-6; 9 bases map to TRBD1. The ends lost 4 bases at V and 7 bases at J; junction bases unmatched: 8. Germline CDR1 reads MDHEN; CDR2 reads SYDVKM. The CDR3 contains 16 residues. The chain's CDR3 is CASSSRRTGANSPLHF. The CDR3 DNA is TGTGCCAGCAGTTCCCGTAGGACAGGGGCCAATTCACCCCTCCACTTT.